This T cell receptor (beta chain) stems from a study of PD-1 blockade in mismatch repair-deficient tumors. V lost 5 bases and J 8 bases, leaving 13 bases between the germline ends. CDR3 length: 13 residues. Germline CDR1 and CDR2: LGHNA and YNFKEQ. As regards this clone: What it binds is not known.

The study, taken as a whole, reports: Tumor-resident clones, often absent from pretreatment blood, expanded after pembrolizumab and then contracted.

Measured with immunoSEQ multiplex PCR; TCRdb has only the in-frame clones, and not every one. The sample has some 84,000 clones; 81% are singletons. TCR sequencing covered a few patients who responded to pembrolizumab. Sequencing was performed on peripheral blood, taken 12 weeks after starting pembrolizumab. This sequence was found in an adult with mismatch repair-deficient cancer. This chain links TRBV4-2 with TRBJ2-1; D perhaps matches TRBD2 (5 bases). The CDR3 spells CASSFSRRDEQFF. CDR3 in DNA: TGTGCCAGCAGCTTTTCCAGGCGGGATGAGCAGTTCTTC.